The rows below give T cell receptor beta chains drawn from one sample of a study of early T cells in non-severe SARS-CoV-2 infection. From the 5' RACE reads, TCRdb called clonotypes with MiXCR, one entry per CDR3 protein. The data contain about 64,000 distinct CDR3 sequences, 4.9% of them singletons. The material sequenced was whole blood. Every receptor here comes from an adult who was a healthcare worker with PCR-confirmed SARS-CoV-2 infection or an uninfected control (not recorded which). CDR3s include the opening cysteine and the closing phenylalanine or tryptophan. D genes are given only for firm matches. Not every row has a clone size; where given, it reads once, few, many or a size class.

TRBD2	TRBJ2-1	TRBV5-6	-	TGTGCCAGCAGTCGCTTGGTAGGCGGGAGGGCCGGCAATGAGCAGTTCTTC	CASSRLVGGRAGNEQFF
-	TRBJ2-7	TRBV20-1	-	TGCAGTGCTGGGCCTTTAGGGGGGGTCTACGAGCAGTACTTC	CSAGPLGGVYEQYF
-	TRBJ2-5	TRBV5-6	many	TGTGCCAGCAGCTTTCCCGGGGGCGGTGAGGAGACCCAGTACTTC	CASSFPGGGEETQYF
-	TRBJ2-4	TRBV27	-	TGTGCCAGCAGTTTATCTCAATACGGGCCAGCCAAAAACATTCAGTACTTC	CASSLSQYGPAKNIQYF
TRBD2	TRBJ2-5	TRBV20-1	many	TGCAGTGCCTGGGGGGGTCAAGAGACCCAGTACTTC	CSAWGGQETQYF
TRBD1	TRBJ1-1	TRBV29-1	many	TGCAGCGTCGCGGCCACAGGGGACACTGAAGCTTTCTTT	CSVAATGDTEAFF
-	TRBJ1-3	TRBV30	few	TGTGCCTGGAGTGTGGGGCAGGGATTGGAAAACACCATATATTTT	CAWSVGQGLENTIYF
-	TRBJ2-1	TRBV6-5	many	TGTGCCAGCAGTAACCCGACTAGGGGCTTATATGAGCAGTTCTTC	CASSNPTRGLYEQFF
TRBD1	TRBJ1-4	TRBV7-9	many	TGTGCCAGCAGCAACCAGGGACAGCATGAAAAACTGTTTTTT	CASSNQGQHEKLFF
-	TRBJ2-5	TRBV28	few	TGTGCCAGCAGGGTTAGGGGACAAGAGACCCAGTACTTC	CASRVRGQETQYF
-	TRBJ2-1	TRBV11-2	few	TGTGCCAGCAGCTTAGTGGGTGTTGAGCAGTTCTTC	CASSLVGVEQFF
-	TRBJ2-3	TRBV4-3	many	TGCGCCAGCAGCTTCCGTCCTAGCGGCACAGATACGCAGTATTTT	CASSFRPSGTDTQYF
-	TRBJ2-7	TRBV7-3	few	TGTGCCAGCAGCCCCAGCCCAGGACCCTACGAGCAGTACTTC	CASSPSPGPYEQYF
TRBD1	TRBJ2-7	TRBV6-5	-	TGTGCCAGCAGTTTAAGGACAGGGAGGTACGAGCAGTACTTC	CASSLRTGRYEQYF
-	TRBJ1-2	TRBV10-2	-	TGCGCCAGCAGTGCAAGAGAAGGAAATGACTATGGCTACACCTTC	CASSAREGNDYGYTF
-	TRBJ2-1	TRBV10-3	many	TGTGCCATCAGTGACCGGACCCACCGGGATGAGCAGTTCTTC	CAISDRTHRDEQFF
TRBD2	TRBJ2-3	TRBV7-9	many	TGTGCCAGCAGCTCTTGGACTAGCGGGTCCGATACGCAGTATTTT	CASSSWTSGSDTQYF
-	TRBJ1-3	TRBV20-1	many	TGCAGTGCTAGCGATTTGACAGGCTCTGGAAACACCATATATTTT	CSASDLTGSGNTIYF
-	TRBJ1-2	TRBV29-1	many	TGCAGCGTTGTAGAAACGGGAGGCTACACCTTC	CSVVETGGYTF